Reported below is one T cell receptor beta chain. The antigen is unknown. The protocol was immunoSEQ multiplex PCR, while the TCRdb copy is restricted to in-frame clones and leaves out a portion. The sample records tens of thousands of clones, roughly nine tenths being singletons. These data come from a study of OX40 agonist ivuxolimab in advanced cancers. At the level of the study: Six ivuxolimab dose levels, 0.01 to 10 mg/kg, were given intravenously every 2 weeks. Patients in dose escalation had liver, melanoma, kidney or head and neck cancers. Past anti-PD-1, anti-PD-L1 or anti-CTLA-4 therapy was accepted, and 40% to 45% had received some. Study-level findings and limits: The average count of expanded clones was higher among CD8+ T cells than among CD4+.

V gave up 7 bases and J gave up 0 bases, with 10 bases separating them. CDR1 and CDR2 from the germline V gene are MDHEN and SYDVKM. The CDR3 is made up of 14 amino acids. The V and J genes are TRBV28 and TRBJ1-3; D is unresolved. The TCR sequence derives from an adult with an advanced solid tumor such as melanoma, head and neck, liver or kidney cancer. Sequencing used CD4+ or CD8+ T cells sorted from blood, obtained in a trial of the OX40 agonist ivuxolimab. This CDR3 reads CASTFQYSGNTIYF. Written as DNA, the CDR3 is TGTGCCAGCACCTTCCAGTACTCTGGAAACACCATATATTTT.